One and the same sample provided the 10 T cell receptor beta chains below, sequenced in a study of blood T cell repertoires in COVID-19 (TCRdb year 2020). The receptor library was made with the immunoSEQ multiplex PCR assay. Not all clones reach the TCRdb copy of this immuneACCESS table, which keeps in-frame sequences only. Checked studies attribute under half of the gap to unresolved V genes and leave the rest unexplained. Present in this sample are roughly 460,000 clones, 70% to 90% of which were seen just once. 0.8% to 1% of the sample is in the top ten clones. Material: peripheral blood. Every receptor here comes from a man aged 18 to 30 with COVID-19, enrolled during active disease.

The J gene is TRBJ1-2, the V gene TRBV10-2; D gene ambiguous. This CDR3 is 11 amino acids long. Germline CDR1 WSHSY, CDR2 SAAADI. The V end was cut by 7 bases, the J end by 8 bases, with 11 bases between. The CDR3 nucleotides are TGCGCCAGCACAGGCGACCGGGGCTACACCTTC. Its translation is CASTGDRGYTF.

This clone showed up just once. This sequence joins TRBV5-1 and TRBJ1-2; the D gene is possibly TRBD1 (5 bases). The CDR3 length is 12 residues. Trimming pared 1 base from V and 7 bases from J, leaving 8 bases between. Germline V gene sequence: CDR1 SGHRS, CDR2 YFSETQ. The CDR3 region has the DNA TGCGCCAGCAGCTTGTGGGGGGTTGGCTACACCTTC. Protein product: CASSLWGVGYTF.

V usage is TRBV9 and J usage is TRBJ1-5; 9 bases are a match to TRBD1. V shed 1 base and J 6 bases; nucleotides not matched to a gene: 5. The germline V gene has CDR1 SGDLS and CDR2 YYNGEE. The CDR3 consists of 15 residues. In nucleotides, the CDR3 is TGTGCCAGCAGCGTAACAGGGGGCGAGGGTCAGCCCCAGCATTTT. Translated: CASSVTGGEGQPQHF.

The genes are TRBV7-8 and TRBJ2-7; 9 nucleotides agree with TRBD1. CDR3 length equals 13 residues. Germline values: CDR1 SGHVS, CDR2 FQNEAQ. Germline trimming cut 6 bases from V and 1 base from J; bases unmatched to any gene: 1. This CDR3 reads CASRDRGSYEQYF. CDR3 in DNA: TGTGCCAGCAGGGACAGGGGATCCTACGAGCAGTACTTC. The whole variable domain, remainder taken from reference TRBV7-8 and TRBJ2-7, is GAGVSQSPRYKVAKRGQDVALRCDPISGHVSLFWYQQALGQGPEFLTYFQNEAQLDKSGLPSDRFFAERPEGSVSTLKIQRTQQEDSAVYLCASRDRGSYEQYFGPGTRLTVT.

The chain carries TRBV4-1 and TRBJ2-7, with TRBD1 matching over 10 bases. The V and J ends lost 1 base and 3 bases, in that order; junction bases with no gene match: 9. CDR1 and CDR2 from the germline V gene are MGHRA and YSYEKL. The CDR3 consists of 17 residues. This CDR3 is CASSQVFPGQGFYEQYF. As DNA, the CDR3 is TGCGCCAGCAGCCAAGTTTTCCCGGGACAGGGGTTCTACGAGCAGTACTTC.

The gene calls are TRBV14 and TRBJ1-6, with 7 bases fitting TRBD1. This CDR3 has 15 amino acids. From germline, CDR1 is SGHDN and CDR2 FVKESK. The J segment lost 8 bases and the V segment lost 2 bases, leaving 6 bases of the junction unmatched. The CDR3 bases are TGTGCCAGCAGCCAACCGGGACAGCTTTATTCACCCCTCCACTTT. The encoded protein is CASSQPGQLYSPLHF.

The V gene is TRBV12-2, the J gene TRBJ2-7; the D segment call TRBD2 is taken from the table without a DNA check. TRBV12-2 is a listed pseudogene. This CDR3 contains 15 residues. The CDR3 protein is CASRLSGLIPYEQYF. The CDR3 nucleotides are TGTGCAAGTCGCTTGTCCGGACTCATTCCCTACGAGCAGTACTTC.

The V and J genes are TRBV2 and TRBJ2-1; 9 bases are a match to TRBD2. J was trimmed by 6 bases and V by 3 bases; bases with no gene match: 6. CDR1 is SNHLY and CDR2 is FYNNEI in the germline V gene. This CDR3 region has 15 residues. The CDR3 reads CASSEVASGINEQFF. The CDR3 region has the DNA TGTGCCAGCAGTGAGGTCGCTAGCGGGATCAATGAGCAGTTCTTC.

V is TRBV4-1 and J is TRBJ2-7; 12 positions agree with TRBD1. Germline loops: CDR1 MGHRA, CDR2 YSYEKL. CDR3 length: 18 amino acids. V trimming: 4 bases; J trimming: 7 bases; junction bases outside the gene matches: 17. The CDR3 loop is CASSRPPGQGAPGEEQYF. The DNA for the CDR3 is TGCGCCAGCAGCCGGCCGCCGGGACAGGGGGCGCCGGGGGAAGAGCAGTACTTC.

CDR3 protein: CASSPSGSTIDEQFF. CDR3 DNA sequence: TGTGCCAGCAGTCCTAGCGGGAGTACTATCGATGAGCAGTTCTTC. The chain employs TRBV11-2 and TRBJ2-1; TRBD2 matches 10 bases. CDR1 and CDR2 (germline): SGHAT, FQNNGV. The CDR3 has 15 amino acids. V gave up 6 bases and J gave up 8 bases; unmatched junction bases: 10.